The 26 T cell receptor beta chains in this list originate from one sample, sequenced in a study of blood T cell repertoires in COVID-19. TCRdb's table, derived via immunoSEQ multiplex PCR, lists solely in-frame clones and lacks some. In the table there are approximately 320,000 clones, over 75% of which are singletons. Sequencing was done on a sample of peripheral blood. The receptor source for this set is a human donor in a cohort sampled during active COVID-19.

This clone has only one observation. The rearrangement links TRBV7-3 to TRBJ2-7; D is uncertain. The CDR3 is 11 amino acids. CDR1 is SGHTA, CDR2 FQGTGA, per germline. V shed 3 bases and J shed 6 bases, with 6 bases lying between them. CDR3 in DNA: TGTGCCAGCAGCTTCGAACTCGAGCAGTACTTC. This encodes CASSFELEQYF.

J is TRBJ2-3 and V is TRBV7-3, with TRBD1 matching 9 bases. The CDR3 contains 16 residues. J lost 4 bases, V lost 5 bases, and 10 bases had no gene match. Germline V gene lookup returns CDR1 SGHTA and CDR2 FQGTGA. CDR3 protein: CASSPHTGGRADTQYF. As DNA, the CDR3 is TGTGCCAGCAGCCCACACACAGGGGGCCGGGCAGATACGCAGTATTTT.

V and J are TRBV18 and TRBJ2-4, with D perhaps matching TRBD2 (6 bases). V was cut by 8 bases and J by 6 bases, with 11 bases left in between. The germline CDR1 and CDR2 sequences are KGHSH and LQKENI. The CDR3 consists of 12 residues. Here the CDR3 reads CASHEGGNIQYF. CDR3 in DNA: TGTGCCAGCCACGAGGGAGGAAACATTCAGTACTTC.

This clone has just a few counts. The chain couples TRBV5-4 to TRBJ2-7; D possibly corresponds to TRBD1 (5 bases). Looked up from germline, CDR1 is SGHNT and CDR2 is YYREEE (reference sequence). The CDR3 totals 15 residues. The V end lost 0 bases, the J end lost 4 bases, and 14 bases lay between the germline ends. CDR3 loop: CASSLEGALGYEQYF. The CDR3 region has the DNA TGTGCCAGCAGCTTGGAAGGGGCGCTTGGATACGAGCAGTACTTC. The full variable domain, its missing parts supplied by reference TRBV5-4 and TRBJ2-7, is ETGVTQSPTHLIKTRGQQVTLRCSSQSGHNTVSWYQQALGQGPQFIFQYYREEENGRGNFPPRFSGLQFPNYSSELNVNALELDDSALYLCASSLEGALGYEQYFGPGTRLTVT.

The CDR3 loop reads CASSLALGGLAYGYTF. CDR3 bases: TGTGCCAGCAGCTTAGCGCTGGGGGGTTTGGCCTATGGCTACACCTTC. This chain links TRBV7-9 with TRBJ1-2; the D gene is possibly TRBD1 (5 bases). Germline-derived CDR1 and CDR2 are SEHNR and FQNEAQ (reference sequence). V was cut by 0 bases and J by 4 bases, with 15 bases left in between. The CDR3 sequence is 16 residues long.

This clone was counted between two and nine times. The chain joins TRBV27 to TRBJ1-2; unclear D gene. Looked up from germline, CDR1 is MNHEY and CDR2 is SMNVEV (reference sequence). There are 12 residues in the CDR3. Trimming pared 2 bases from V and 4 bases from J, leaving 5 bases between. In DNA form, the CDR3 reads TGTGCCAGCAGTTTAAGAGGCTATGGCTACACCTTC. It encodes CASSLRGYGYTF.

This clone was recorded many times. The chain uses TRBV15 and TRBJ2-7; 7 nucleotides agree with TRBD1. The germline V gene has CDR1 LNHNV and CDR2 YYDKDF (reference sequence). V shed 0 bases, J shed 6 bases, and the junction held 14 bases outside the gene matches. The CDR3 length is 17 residues. The CDR3 sequence is CATSRDPRQGLGVEQYF. The DNA for the CDR3 is TGTGCCACCAGCAGAGACCCTAGACAGGGCCTGGGAGTCGAGCAGTACTTC. The variable domain in full, completed from reference TRBV15 and TRBJ2-7, reads DAMVIQNPRYQVTQFGKPVTLSCSQTLNHNVMYWYQQKSSQAPKLLFHYYDKDFNNEADTPDNFQSRRPNTSFCFLDIRSPGLGDTAMYLCATSRDPRQGLGVEQYFGPGTRLTVT.

This chain joins TRBV3-1 (or the pseudogene TRBV3-2) and TRBJ2-3; 7 bases are a match to TRBD2. Trimming removed 8 bases from V and 2 bases from J; junction bases left unmatched: 7. CDR3 length: 14 amino acids. CDR1 and CDR2 from the germline V gene are LGHDT and YNNKEL (reference sequence). The CDR3 here is CASGAGVNTDTQYF. The CDR3 DNA reads TGTGCCAGCGGCGCGGGGGTAAACACAGATACGCAGTATTTT.

The chain couples TRBV5-6 to TRBJ2-2; D remains ambiguous. The CDR3 loop spans 14 amino acids. The V and J ends lost 0 bases and 1 base respectively, with 4 bases between them. The germline CDR1 and CDR2 sequences are SGHDT and YYEEEE. Written as DNA, the CDR3 is TGTGCCAGCAGCTTGGCAGGGAACACCGGGGAGCTGTTTTTT. Translation gives CASSLAGNTGELFF.

The rearrangement uses TRBV18 and TRBJ2-4; 7 positions match TRBD1. Germline V gene data show CDR1 as KGHSH and CDR2 as LQKENI. The CDR3 spans 16 residues. V gave up 2 bases and J gave up 0 bases; unmatched junction bases: 4. This chain's CDR3 is CASSPWDRIAKNIQYF. CDR3 nucleotides: TGTGCCAGCTCACCATGGGACAGAATAGCCAAAAACATTCAGTACTTC.

This clone was found a few times. The chain has TRBV29-1 and TRBJ1-6, with a possible D match to TRBD1 (5 bases). V dropped 4 bases and J dropped 9 bases, with 13 bases sitting between them. This CDR3 has 13 residues. Germline CDR1 and CDR2: SQVTM and ANQGSEA. The CDR3 region is CSVAGLLVSPLHF. CDR3 nucleotides: TGCAGCGTTGCAGGGCTCCTAGTTTCACCCCTCCACTTT.

This clone has only one observation. The chain recombines TRBV5-6 with TRBJ2-7; D gene unclear. Trimming pared 2 bases from V and 1 base from J, leaving 7 bases between. The CDR3 extends over 13 amino acids. The germline CDR1 and CDR2 sequences are SGHDT and YYEEEE. CDR3 DNA: TGTGCCAGCAGCTTACAGATTTCCTACGAGCAGTACTTC. Encoded protein: CASSLQISYEQYF.

The chain employs TRBV10-3 and TRBJ2-2, with D possibly being TRBD1 (6 bases). CDR3 length: 15 amino acids. V was clipped by 6 bases and J by 0 bases, with 11 bases between them. Germline values: CDR1 ENHRY, CDR2 SYGVKD. The CDR3 DNA sequence: TGTGCCATCAGCTTAACAGGGACGAACACCGGGGAGCTGTTTTTT. Translated, it gives CAISLTGTNTGELFF.

V is TRBV9 and J is TRBJ1-6, with D possibly matching TRBD1 (6 bases). Trimming removed 0 bases from V and 9 bases from J, with 13 bases in between. The CDR3 is made up of 15 amino acids. The V gene's germline CDR1 is SGDLS and CDR2 YYNGEE. CDR3 nucleotides: TGTGCCAGCAGCGTAGGGAACAGGGAATTTTCACCCCTCCACTTT. This gives the protein CASSVGNREFSPLHF.

This rearrangement joins TRBV4-2 to TRBJ1-6; D possibly corresponds to TRBD1 (6 bases). This CDR3 region has 15 residues. V shed 4 bases and J shed 10 bases, with 17 bases lying between them. The germline gives CDR1 LGHNA, CDR2 YNFKEQ. This chain's CDR3 is CASSRTDTGASPLHF. The CDR3 DNA sequence: TGTGCCAGCAGCCGGACAGACACTGGGGCATCACCCCTCCACTTT.

The chain combines TRBV5-4 with TRBJ2-1; D not resolved. This CDR3 is 14 amino acids long. V lost 0 bases and J 7 bases, leaving 11 bases between the germline ends. Germline values: CDR1 SGHNT, CDR2 YYREEE (reference sequence). The DNA for the CDR3 is TGTGCCAGCAGCTTGGCCTCGGTCGGGAATGAGCAGTTCTTC. Encoded protein: CASSLASVGNEQFF.

The rearrangement uses TRBV10-2 and TRBJ2-7, with 7 bases fitting TRBD1. Losses at the gene ends were 10 bases for V and 5 bases for J; bases not matched to a gene: 8. The CDR3 spans 12 residues. The germline V gene has CDR1 WSHSY and CDR2 SAAADI. CDR3 residues: CATPGTDHEQYF. DNA of the CDR3: TGCGCCACCCCCGGGACAGACCACGAGCAGTACTTC.

This chain joins TRBV3-1 (or the pseudogene TRBV3-2) and TRBJ1-1; maybe TRBD1 (6 bases). CDR3 size: 14 residues. The V gene lost 6 bases and the J gene lost 5 bases, with 16 bases spanning the gap. Germline assignment: CDR1 LGHDT and CDR2 YNNKEL (reference sequence). CDR3 nucleotides: TGTGCCAGCAGGGGGGCGCCGATCGGTACTGAAGCTTTCTTT. Its translation is CASRGAPIGTEAFF.

J is TRBJ2-7 and V is TRBV10-2, with 9 bases that match TRBD1. The V gene's germline CDR1 is WSHSY and CDR2 SAAADI. After removal of 8 bases from V and 2 bases from J, the junction contained 7 bases not matched to a gene. The CDR3 is made up of 14 amino acids. Written as DNA, the CDR3 is TGCGCCAGCGCTCACCGGGACAGGGCCTACGAGCAGTACTTC. Protein product: CASAHRDRAYEQYF.

This chain links TRBV10-3 with TRBJ1-2; perhaps TRBD1 as D (5 bases). CDR1 and CDR2 from the germline V gene are ENHRY and SYGVKD. Trimming pared 3 bases from V and 1 base from J, leaving 15 bases between. This CDR3 is 16 amino acids long. Here the CDR3 reads CAISELGGSDNYGYTF. In nucleotides, the CDR3 is TGTGCCATCAGTGAATTGGGGGGAAGCGATAACTATGGCTACACCTTC.

This sequence joins TRBV7-9 and TRBJ1-2; D unclear. This CDR3 is 13 amino acids long. Trimming took 2 bases from V and 4 from J, leaving 8 bases between them. The germline V gene has CDR1 SEHNR and CDR2 FQNEAQ (reference sequence). In DNA, the CDR3 is TGTGCCAGCAGCTTAAGTCAGATCTATGGCTACACCTTC. This sequence encodes CASSLSQIYGYTF.

This clone was detected only once. The chain has TRBV27 and TRBJ2-7; D is possibly TRBD2 (6 bases). Germline V gene sequence: CDR1 MNHEY, CDR2 SMNVEV (reference sequence). The V end lost 6 bases, the J end lost 7 bases, and 22 bases lay between the germline ends. The CDR3 contains 15 residues. CDR3 DNA: TGTGCCAGCAGCCAATCAAGCCACGGACTAACAGAGCAGTACTTC. It encodes CASSQSSHGLTEQYF.

This chain connects TRBV7-2 to TRBJ2-4, with 8 bases identical to TRBD2. Germline CDR1 is SGHTA and CDR2 is FQGNSA. CDR3 length equals 16 residues. V shed 4 bases, J shed 6 bases, and the junction held 11 bases outside the gene matches. As DNA, the CDR3 is TGTGCCAGCAGCTCAGGGACTAGGTTGGGGAGAAACATTCAGTACTTC. Its translation: CASSSGTRLGRNIQYF.

The chain employs TRBV7-3 and TRBJ2-3, with 9 bases matching TRBD2. From germline, CDR1 is SGHTA and CDR2 FQGTGA. V shed 4 bases, J shed 1 base, and the junction held 6 bases outside the gene matches. The length of the CDR3 is 16 residues. CDR3 region: CASSSWRGGGTDTQYF. In DNA, the CDR3 is TGTGCCAGCAGCTCCTGGCGGGGGGGAGGCACAGATACGCAGTATTTT.

This chain uses TRBV15 with TRBJ2-1, with 12 bases lining up with TRBD2. The ends lost 1 base at V and 5 bases at J; junction bases unmatched: 3. The CDR3 is 16 amino acids. CDR1 is LNHNV and CDR2 is YYDKDF in the germline V gene (reference sequence). CDR3 DNA sequence: TGTGCCACCAGCAGAGGAGGACTAGCGGGGAACAATGAGCAGTTCTTC. Amino acids: CATSRGGLAGNNEQFF.

The chain uses TRBV7-2 and TRBJ2-5, with TRBD2 identical over 10 bases. V gave up 5 bases and J gave up 3 bases; unmatched junction bases: 6. The germline V gene has CDR1 SGHTA and CDR2 FQGNSA. The CDR3 runs to 15 residues. This chain's CDR3 is CASSALAGAEETQYF. Here the CDR3 DNA reads TGTGCCAGCAGCGCGCTAGCGGGGGCCGAAGAGACCCAGTACTTC.